The 30 T cell receptor beta chains listed next were all sequenced from one sample in a study of blood T cell repertoires in COVID-19. Clones were sequenced by immunoSEQ multiplex PCR, and TCRdb holds only the in-frame ones, with some missing. The table shows 200,000 to 250,000 clones, with approximately 85% occurring only once. The sequenced material came from peripheral blood. Receptor source: a woman in her 70s with COVID-19, enrolled during active disease.

The chain has TRBV15 and TRBJ1-1; D is unclear. Germline V CDR1 and CDR2: LNHNV, YYDKDF (reference sequence). The CDR3 runs 15 residues. V was clipped by 0 bases and J by 6 bases, with 14 bases between them. CDR3 in amino acids: CATSRDRREGAEAFF. The CDR3, as DNA: TGTGCCACCAGCAGAGACAGGCGGGAAGGCGCTGAAGCTTTCTTT.

The rearrangement joins TRBV6-5 to TRBJ1-4; TRBD1 agrees at 7 bases. Germline V gene data show CDR1 as MNHEY and CDR2 as SVGAGI. V dropped 2 bases and J dropped 7; count of bases not matched to a gene: 7. This CDR3 has 15 amino acids. DNA of the CDR3: TGTGCCAGCAGTTACGGCCAGGGGGGTCGTGAAAAACTGTTTTTT. Amino acids: CASSYGQGGREKLFF.

This clone appeared once. The genes are TRBV6-7 and TRBJ2-3, with TRBD1 matching 12 bases. TRBV6-7 is an open reading frame, and its role is uncertain. CDR3 length: 15 amino acids. The V gene end was trimmed by 6 bases and the J gene end by 4 bases; junction bases not matched to a gene: 5. The CDR3: CASRRDRGHPDTQYF. The CDR3 nucleotides are TGTGCCAGCAGGAGGGACAGGGGGCATCCAGATACGCAGTATTTT.

The rearrangement uses TRBV7-2 and TRBJ2-7; the match to TRBD2 covers 10 bases. CDR1 SGHTA and CDR2 FQGNSA come from the germline V gene. This CDR3 spans 17 amino acids. Losses at the gene ends were 5 bases for V and 0 bases for J; bases not matched to a gene: 10. CDR3 residues: CASSPQRGGPFSYEQYF. In DNA, the CDR3 is TGTGCCAGCAGCCCCCAGCGGGGGGGACCTTTCTCCTACGAGCAGTACTTC.

The chain recombines TRBV11-2 with TRBJ2-7; possible D gene TRBD2, 5 bases. The V end lost 1 base, the J end lost 2 bases, and 12 bases lay between the germline ends. This CDR3 contains 15 residues. Germline V gene sequence: CDR1 SGHAT, CDR2 FQNNGV. CDR3 in amino acids: CASSLVPDSPYEQYF. As DNA, the CDR3 is TGTGCCAGCAGCTTAGTTCCGGACTCCCCCTACGAGCAGTACTTC.

V and J are TRBV2 and TRBJ2-5; 12 nucleotides line up with TRBD2. The V gene end was trimmed by 2 bases and the J gene end by 0 bases; junction bases not matched to a gene: 4. Germline V gives CDR1 SNHLY, CDR2 FYNNEI. The CDR3 sequence is 17 residues long. This chain's CDR3 is CASSETSGGPNQETQYF. The DNA of the CDR3 is TGTGCCAGCAGTGAAACTAGCGGGGGGCCGAACCAAGAGACCCAGTACTTC.

The V call is TRBV7-8, the J call TRBJ2-5; 12 positions match TRBD2. This CDR3 region has 17 residues. Germline loops: CDR1 SGHVS, CDR2 FQNEAQ. V was pared by 5 bases and J by 5 bases, with 12 bases of the junction left unmatched. CDR3 DNA sequence: TGTGCCAGCAGCCGACCCCGACTAGCGGGAGTGGACGAGACCCAGTACTTC. Translated: CASSRPRLAGVDETQYF.

J is TRBJ1-1 and V is TRBV7-2; D possibly corresponds to TRBD1 (6 bases). Germline lookup yields CDR1 SGHTA and CDR2 FQGNSA. V was shortened by 2 bases and J by 4 bases, with 14 bases between the two germline ends. CDR3 length equals 15 residues. The CDR3 DNA sequence: TGTGCCAGCAGCTTAAGGGGAGGGGGAGGCACTGAAGCTTTCTTT. This sequence encodes CASSLRGGGGTEAFF.

V and J are TRBV11-2 and TRBJ2-1; D unclear. Germline values: CDR1 SGHAT, CDR2 FQNNGV. The CDR3 has 14 amino acids. V lost 2 bases and J lost 4, with 9 bases in between. CDR3 amino acids: CASSLTGAYNEQFF. The CDR3 DNA reads as TGTGCCAGCAGCTTAACGGGTGCTTACAATGAGCAGTTCTTC. The full variable domain, in which reference TRBV11-2 and TRBJ2-1 provide the parts outside the CDR3, is EAGVAQSPRYKIIEKRQSVAFWCNPISGHATLYWYQQILGQGPKLLIQFQNNGVVDDSQLPKDRFSAERLKGVDSTLKIQPAKLEDSAVYLCASSLTGAYNEQFFGPGTRLTVL.

The chain links TRBV5-5 to TRBJ2-2, with 7 bases aligning to TRBD2. Germline V gene data show CDR1 as SGHKS and CDR2 as YYEKEE (reference sequence). The CDR3 has 16 residues. V was pared by 5 bases and J by 0 bases, with 7 bases of the junction left unmatched. CDR3 in amino acids: CASSREGGANTGELFF. The CDR3 nucleotides read TGTGCCAGCAGTAGGGAGGGCGGAGCGAACACCGGGGAGCTGTTTTTT.

The chain carries TRBV3-1 (or the pseudogene TRBV3-2) and TRBJ1-1, with no clear D. The CDR3 is 14 residues long. CDR1 is LGHDT, CDR2 YNNKEL, per germline (reference sequence). Trimming cost V 4 bases and J 6 bases, with 15 bases left between them. The CDR3 DNA reads as TGTGCCAGCAGCCTCGGAGGCCCAGGCGCTGAAGCTTTCTTT. Residues: CASSLGGPGAEAFF.

This clone was picked up a small number of times. CDR3 region: CASSHPGLAGGPRTNNEQFF. The CDR3 coding sequence is TGCGCCAGCAGCCATCCCGGACTAGCGGGAGGGCCACGGACGAACAATGAGCAGTTCTTC. This chain connects TRBV4-1 to TRBJ2-1; TRBD2 matches 15 bases. The CDR3 extends over 20 amino acids. Losses at the gene ends were 3 bases for V and 5 bases for J; bases not matched to a gene: 14. From germline, CDR1 is MGHRA and CDR2 YSYEKL.

The rearrangement uses TRBV28 and TRBJ2-2, with D maybe TRBD2 (5 bases). The V gene lost 5 bases and the J gene lost 4 bases, with 14 bases spanning the gap. The CDR3 loop spans 15 amino acids. Germline CDR1 is MDHEN and CDR2 is SYDVKM. The CDR3 DNA reads TGTGCCAGCAGTATACCGGGATATGGCACCGGGGAGCTGTTTTTT. Translating gives CASSIPGYGTGELFF.

This chain joins TRBV19 and TRBJ1-1; perhaps TRBD1 as D (6 bases). Trimming pared 5 bases from V and 1 base from J, leaving 11 bases between. Per germline, CDR1 LNHDA and CDR2 SQIVND (reference sequence). The length of the CDR3 is 14 residues. DNA of the CDR3: TGTGCCAGTAGTGTTCTACAGGGGAACACTGAAGCTTTCTTT. This encodes CASSVLQGNTEAFF.

V gene TRBV6-2 or TRBV6-3 combines with J gene TRBJ2-7, with D tentatively TRBD2 (5 bases). Germline V gene data show CDR1 as MNHEY and CDR2 as SVGEGT. The CDR3 runs 12 residues. V was cut by 2 bases and J by 10 bases, with 12 bases left in between. The CDR3 coding sequence is TGTGCCAGCAGTTACGACGACGGACTCCAGTACTTC. Translated, it gives CASSYDDGLQYF.

V is TRBV19 and J is TRBJ1-4, with D possibly matching TRBD1 (5 bases). CDR1 and CDR2 from the germline V gene are LNHDA and SQIVND (reference sequence). This CDR3 region has 13 residues. The germline V and J ends were trimmed by 4 bases and 8 bases, with 11 bases remaining between them. The CDR3 coding sequence is TGTGCCAGTAGTACCCAGGGAGGAGAAAAACTGTTTTTT. The encoded protein is CASSTQGGEKLFF. The complete variable domain, with remaining parts taken from reference TRBV19 and TRBJ1-4, reads DGGITQSPKYLFRKEGQNVTLSCEQNLNHDAMYWYRQDPGQGLRLIYYSQIVNDFQKGDIAEGYSVSREKKESFPLTVTSAQKNPTAFYLCASSTQGGEKLFFGSGTQLSVL.

The V call is TRBV27, the J call TRBJ2-7; 10 bases are shared with TRBD2. The CDR3 consists of 18 residues. V shed 6 bases, J shed 3 bases, and the junction held 17 bases outside the gene matches. Germline lookup yields CDR1 MNHEY and CDR2 SMNVEV (reference sequence). CDR3 coding DNA: TGTGCCAGCAGCCGAGTCTCACCGACTAGCGGGCTTTTCTACGAGCAGTACTTC. Translation: CASSRVSPTSGLFYEQYF.

This clone was observed a handful of times. The chain carries TRBV6-5 and TRBJ1-1; 9 nucleotides agree with TRBD1. The germline V gene has CDR1 MNHEY and CDR2 SVGAGI. Unmatched junction bases numbered 4, after V lost 6 bases and J lost 5 bases. CDR3 length: 13 amino acids. CDR3 coding DNA: TGTGCCAGCAGCGGGACAGGGATGACTGAAGCTTTCTTT. It specifies CASSGTGMTEAFF.

The chain recombines TRBV5-4 with TRBJ2-1, with D perhaps matching TRBD1 (6 bases). CDR1 and CDR2 from the germline V gene are SGHNT and YYREEE (reference sequence). The CDR3 consists of 14 residues. V was trimmed by 4 bases and J by 0 bases, leaving 8 bases between them. CDR3 sequence (DNA): TGTGCCAGCAGCGTACAGGGCTCCTACAATGAGCAGTTCTTC. Protein: CASSVQGSYNEQFF.

The chain is built from TRBV10-3 and TRBJ1-3; D is ambiguous. CDR1 is ENHRY, CDR2 SYGVKD, per germline. The CDR3 extends over 15 amino acids. Trimming left V 1 base short and J 0 bases short, with 7 bases between. The CDR3 DNA sequence: TGTGCCATCAGTGAGTACTTTCCCTCTGGAAACACCATATATTTT. Protein sequence: CAISEYFPSGNTIYF.

This clone was seen only a few times. This chain links TRBV4-2 with TRBJ1-6; 7 bases are shared with TRBD1. This CDR3 has 17 amino acids. CDR1 and CDR2 (germline): LGHNA, YNFKEQ. Trimming removed 0 bases from V and 7 bases from J; junction bases left unmatched: 9. As DNA, the CDR3 is TGTGCCAGCAGCCAAGACTTATCACAGGGGCAGAATTCACCCCTCCACTTT. This translates into CASSQDLSQGQNSPLHF.

The gene calls are TRBV6-1 and TRBJ2-2; TRBD1 might be the D (5 bases). Trimming removed 4 bases at V and 4 bases at J, with 16 bases between. This CDR3 is built from 16 residues. The V gene's germline CDR1 is MNHNS and CDR2 SASEGT. CDR3 sequence: CASSGPTALSTGELFF. Written as DNA, the CDR3 is TGTGCCAGCAGTGGACCGACAGCCTTAAGCACCGGGGAGCTGTTTTTT.

The chain recombines TRBV24-1 with TRBJ2-1, with D maybe TRBD2 (5 bases). V lost 5 bases and J lost 5, with 18 bases in between. The CDR3 length is 16 residues. Per germline, CDR1 KGHDR and CDR2 SFDVKD. CDR3 amino acids: CATSGDYPFSHNEQFF. In DNA form, the CDR3 reads TGTGCCACCAGTGGCGACTACCCTTTTAGCCACAATGAGCAGTTCTTC.

The chain combines TRBV3-1 (or the pseudogene TRBV3-2) with TRBJ2-2; the D is unclear. Trimming took off 2 bases at V and 2 bases at J, with 6 bases between the two ends. The CDR3 consists of 14 residues. Germline loops: CDR1 LGHDT, CDR2 YNNKEL (reference sequence). In nucleotides, the CDR3 is TGTGCCAGCAGCCAAATCGTAAACACCGGGGAGCTGTTTTTT. Its protein product is CASSQIVNTGELFF.

This chain joins TRBV4-2 and TRBJ1-4; the D is unclear. Per the germline V gene, CDR1 is LGHNA and CDR2 is YNFKEQ. Trimming shortened V by 1 base and J by 3 bases, and 15 bases separated the two germline ends. The CDR3 contains 17 residues. The CDR3 DNA reads as TGTGCCAGCAGCCAAGGGGCAGCTCGGATACCTAATGAAAAACTGTTTTTT. Protein sequence: CASSQGAARIPNEKLFF.

The CDR3 region is CASSTLSGGELFF. In nucleotides, the CDR3 is TGTGCCAGTAGTACCCTCTCCGGCGGGGAGCTGTTTTTT. The gene calls are TRBV19 and TRBJ2-2; no firm D call. V was shortened by 4 bases and J by 7 bases, with 10 bases between the two germline ends. CDR3 size: 13 residues. Germline lookup yields CDR1 LNHDA and CDR2 SQIVND (reference sequence).

The genes are TRBV4-2 and TRBJ2-1, with TRBD2 identical over 8 bases. J lost 8 bases, V lost 2 bases, and 8 bases had no gene match. The CDR3 sequence is 15 residues long. In germline, CDR1 is LGHNA, CDR2 YNFKEQ. CDR3 bases: TGTGCCAGCAGCCAATCAGCGGGAGATTTGGATGAGCAGTTCTTC. This sequence encodes CASSQSAGDLDEQFF.

The chain links TRBV7-3 to TRBJ1-1, with D maybe TRBD1 (5 bases). Trimming shortened V by 0 bases and J by 11 bases, and 19 bases separated the two germline ends. The CDR3 extends over 15 amino acids. CDR1 is SGHTA and CDR2 is FQGTGA in the germline V gene. CDR3 coding DNA: TGTGCCAGCAGCTTAACCCATACAAATTCCAGGGCGGCTTTCTTT. Amino acids: CASSLTHTNSRAAFF.

This clone was recorded only once. The chain joins TRBV12-5 to TRBJ1-4, with D tentatively TRBD1 (6 bases). The germline CDR1 and CDR2 sequences are LGHNT and FRNRAP. Trimming left V 6 bases short and J 2 bases short, with 16 bases between. This CDR3 spans 16 amino acids. As DNA, the CDR3 is TGTGCTAGTGGCCGGACCAGGGGTCTCACTAATGAAAAACTGTTTTTT. Protein: CASGRTRGLTNEKLFF.

J is TRBJ1-5 and V is TRBV12-3 or TRBV12-4, with 8 bases lining up with TRBD1. There are 13 residues in the CDR3. J lost 11 bases, V lost 6 bases, and 9 bases had no gene match. CDR3 region: CASSALGTGTQHF. The DNA for the CDR3 is TGTGCCAGCAGCGCCCTCGGGACAGGTACCCAGCATTTT.